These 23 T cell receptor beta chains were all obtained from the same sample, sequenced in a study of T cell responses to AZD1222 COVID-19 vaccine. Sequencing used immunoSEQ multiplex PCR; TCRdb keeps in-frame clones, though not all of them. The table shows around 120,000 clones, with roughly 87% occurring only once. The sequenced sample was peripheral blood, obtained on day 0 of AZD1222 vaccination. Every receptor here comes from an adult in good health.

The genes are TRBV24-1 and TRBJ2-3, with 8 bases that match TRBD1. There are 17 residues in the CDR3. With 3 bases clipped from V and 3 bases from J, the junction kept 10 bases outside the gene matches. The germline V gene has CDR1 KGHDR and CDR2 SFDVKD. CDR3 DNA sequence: TGTGCCACCAGTGATCTTCGGGACAGGAGGGAGACAGATACGCAGTATTTT. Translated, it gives CATSDLRDRRETDTQYF.

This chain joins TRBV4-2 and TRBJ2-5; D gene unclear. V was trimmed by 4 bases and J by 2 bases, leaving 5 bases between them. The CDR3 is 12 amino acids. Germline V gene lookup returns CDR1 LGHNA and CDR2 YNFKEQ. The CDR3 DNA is TGTGCCAGCAGCCCCGGACAAGAGACCCAGTACTTC. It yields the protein CASSPGQETQYF.

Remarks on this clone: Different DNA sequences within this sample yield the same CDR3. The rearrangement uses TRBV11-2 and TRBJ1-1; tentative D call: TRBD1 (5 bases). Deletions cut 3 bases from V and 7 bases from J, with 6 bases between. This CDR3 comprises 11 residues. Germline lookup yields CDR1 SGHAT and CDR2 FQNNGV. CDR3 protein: CASSLGREAFF. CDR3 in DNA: TGTGCCAGCAGCTTGGGGCGTGAAGCTTTCTTT.

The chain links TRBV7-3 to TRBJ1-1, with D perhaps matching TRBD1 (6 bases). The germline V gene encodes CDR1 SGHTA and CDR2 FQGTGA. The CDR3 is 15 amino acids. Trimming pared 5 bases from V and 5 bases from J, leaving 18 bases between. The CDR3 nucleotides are TGTGCCAGCAGCCTGGCTGGGGGGGCAAGAACTGAAGCTTTCTTT. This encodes CASSLAGGARTEAFF.

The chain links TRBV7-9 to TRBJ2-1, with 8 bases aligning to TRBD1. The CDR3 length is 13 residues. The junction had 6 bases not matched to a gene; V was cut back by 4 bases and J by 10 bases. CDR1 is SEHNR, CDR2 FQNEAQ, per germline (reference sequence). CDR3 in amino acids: CASSSWGQAEQFF. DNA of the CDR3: TGTGCCAGCAGCTCATGGGGACAGGCAGAGCAGTTCTTC.

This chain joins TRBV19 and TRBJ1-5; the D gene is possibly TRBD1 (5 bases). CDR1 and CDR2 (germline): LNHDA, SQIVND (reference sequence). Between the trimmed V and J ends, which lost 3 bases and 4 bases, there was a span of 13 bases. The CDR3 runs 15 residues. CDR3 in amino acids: CASSIGSGLNQPQHF. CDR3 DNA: TGTGCCAGTAGTATTGGGTCAGGGTTAAATCAGCCCCAGCATTTT.

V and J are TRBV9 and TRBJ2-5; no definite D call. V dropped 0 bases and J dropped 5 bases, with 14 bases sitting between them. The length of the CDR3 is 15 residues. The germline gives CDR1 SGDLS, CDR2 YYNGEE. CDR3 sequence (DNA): TGTGCCAGCAGCGTAGACGCGGAGCTTGGGGAGACCCAGTACTTC. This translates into CASSVDAELGETQYF.

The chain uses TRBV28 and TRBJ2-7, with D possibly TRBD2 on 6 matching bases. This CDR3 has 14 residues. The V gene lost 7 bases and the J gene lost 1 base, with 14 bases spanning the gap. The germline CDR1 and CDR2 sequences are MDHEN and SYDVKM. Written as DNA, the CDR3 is TGTGCCAGCATATCCCAGGGACTTTCCTACGAGCAGTACTTC. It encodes CASISQGLSYEQYF.

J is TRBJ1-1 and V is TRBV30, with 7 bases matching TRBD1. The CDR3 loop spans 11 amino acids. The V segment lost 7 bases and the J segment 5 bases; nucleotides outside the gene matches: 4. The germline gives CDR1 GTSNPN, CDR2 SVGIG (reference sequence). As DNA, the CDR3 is TGTGCCTTAACAGGGGTGACTGAAGCTTTCTTT. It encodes CALTGVTEAFF.

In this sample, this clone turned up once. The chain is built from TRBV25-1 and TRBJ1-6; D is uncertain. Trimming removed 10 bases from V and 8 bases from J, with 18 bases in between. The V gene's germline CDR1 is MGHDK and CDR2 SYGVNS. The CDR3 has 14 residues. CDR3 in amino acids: CATALVHGDSPLHF. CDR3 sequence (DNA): TGTGCCACAGCCTTGGTCCACGGGGATTCACCCCTCCACTTT.

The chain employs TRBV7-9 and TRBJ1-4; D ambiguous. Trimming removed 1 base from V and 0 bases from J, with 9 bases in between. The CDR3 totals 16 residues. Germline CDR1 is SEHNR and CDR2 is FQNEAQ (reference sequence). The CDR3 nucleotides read TGTGCCAGCAGCTTAGGCCTGGGTACAACTAATGAAAAACTGTTTTTT. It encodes CASSLGLGTTNEKLFF. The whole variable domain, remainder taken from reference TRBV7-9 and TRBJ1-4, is DTGVSQNPRHKITKRGQNVTFRCDPISEHNRLYWYRQTLGQGPEFLTYFQNEAQLEKSRLLSDRFSAERPKGSFSTLEIQRTEQGDSAMYLCASSLGLGTTNEKLFFGSGTQLSVL.

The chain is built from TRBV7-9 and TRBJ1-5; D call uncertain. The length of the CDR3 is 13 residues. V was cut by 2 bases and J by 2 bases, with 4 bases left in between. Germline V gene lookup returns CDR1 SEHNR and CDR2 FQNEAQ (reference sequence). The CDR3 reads CASSLRRNQPQHF. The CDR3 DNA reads TGTGCCAGCAGCTTAAGGCGCAATCAGCCCCAGCATTTT.

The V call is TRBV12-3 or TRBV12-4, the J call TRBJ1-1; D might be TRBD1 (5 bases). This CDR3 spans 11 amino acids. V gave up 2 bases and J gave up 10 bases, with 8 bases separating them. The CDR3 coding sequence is TGTGCCAGCAGTTTAAGGGGTTCAGCTTTCTTT. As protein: CASSLRGSAFF.

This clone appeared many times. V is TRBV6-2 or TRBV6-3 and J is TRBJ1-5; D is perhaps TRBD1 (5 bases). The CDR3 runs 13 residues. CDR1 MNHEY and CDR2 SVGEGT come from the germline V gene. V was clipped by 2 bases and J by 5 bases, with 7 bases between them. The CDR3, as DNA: TGTGCCAGCAGTTACCAGGGCCATCAGCCCCAGCATTTT. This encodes CASSYQGHQPQHF.

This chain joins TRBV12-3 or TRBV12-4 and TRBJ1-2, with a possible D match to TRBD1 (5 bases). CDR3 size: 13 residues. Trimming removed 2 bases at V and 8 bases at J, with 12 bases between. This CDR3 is CASSLWGVGGYTF. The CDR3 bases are TGTGCCAGCAGTTTATGGGGGGTCGGGGGCTACACCTTC.

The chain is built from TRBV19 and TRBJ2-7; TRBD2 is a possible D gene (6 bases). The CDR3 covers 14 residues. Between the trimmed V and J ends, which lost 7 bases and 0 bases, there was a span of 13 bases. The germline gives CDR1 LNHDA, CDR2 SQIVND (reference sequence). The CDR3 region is CASKYGGGSYEQYF. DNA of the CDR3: TGTGCCAGTAAATACGGGGGTGGCTCCTACGAGCAGTACTTC. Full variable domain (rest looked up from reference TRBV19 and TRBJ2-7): DGGITQSPKYLFRKEGQNVTLSCEQNLNHDAMYWYRQDPGQGLRLIYYSQIVNDFQKGDIAEGYSVSREKKESFPLTVTSAQKNPTAFYLCASKYGGGSYEQYFGPGTRLTVT.

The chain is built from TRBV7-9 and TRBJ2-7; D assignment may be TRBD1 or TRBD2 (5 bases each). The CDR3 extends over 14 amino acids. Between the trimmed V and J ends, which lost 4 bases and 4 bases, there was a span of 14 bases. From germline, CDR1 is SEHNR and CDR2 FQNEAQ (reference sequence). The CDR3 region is CASSSGGTGYEQYF. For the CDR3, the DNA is TGTGCCAGCAGCTCCGGTGGGACCGGGTACGAGCAGTACTTC.

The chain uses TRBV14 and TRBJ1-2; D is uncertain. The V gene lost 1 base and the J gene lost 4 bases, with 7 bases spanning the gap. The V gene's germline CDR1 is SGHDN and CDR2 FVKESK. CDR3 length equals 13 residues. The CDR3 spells CASSQGESYGYTF. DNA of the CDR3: TGTGCCAGCAGCCAAGGAGAATCCTATGGCTACACCTTC.

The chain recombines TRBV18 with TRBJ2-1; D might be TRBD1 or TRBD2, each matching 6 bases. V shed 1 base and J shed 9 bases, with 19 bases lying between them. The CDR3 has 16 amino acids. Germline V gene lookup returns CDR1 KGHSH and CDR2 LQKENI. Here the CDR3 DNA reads TGTGCCAGCTCACCACGGATGGTCGAAGGGGGAGGTGAGCAGTTCTTC. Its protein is CASSPRMVEGGGEQFF.

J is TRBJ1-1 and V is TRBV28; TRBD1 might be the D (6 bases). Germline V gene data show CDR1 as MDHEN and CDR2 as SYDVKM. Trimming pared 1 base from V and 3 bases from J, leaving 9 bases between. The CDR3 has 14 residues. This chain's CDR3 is CASSLLGTYTEAFF. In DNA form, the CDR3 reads TGTGCCAGCAGTTTATTGGGGACATACACTGAAGCTTTCTTT.

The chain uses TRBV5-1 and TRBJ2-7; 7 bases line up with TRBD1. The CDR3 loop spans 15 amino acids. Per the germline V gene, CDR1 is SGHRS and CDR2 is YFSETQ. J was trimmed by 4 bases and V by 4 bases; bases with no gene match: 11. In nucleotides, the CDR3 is TGCGCCAGCAGCCCTGGGACAGAAGTAATATACGAGCAGTACTTC. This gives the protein CASSPGTEVIYEQYF.

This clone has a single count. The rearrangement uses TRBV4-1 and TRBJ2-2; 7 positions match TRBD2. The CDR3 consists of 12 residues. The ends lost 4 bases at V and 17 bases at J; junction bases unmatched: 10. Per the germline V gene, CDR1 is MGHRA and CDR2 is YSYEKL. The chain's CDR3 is CASSPPFGTTFF. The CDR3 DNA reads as TGCGCCAGCAGCCCACCCTTCGGGACTACCTTTTTT.

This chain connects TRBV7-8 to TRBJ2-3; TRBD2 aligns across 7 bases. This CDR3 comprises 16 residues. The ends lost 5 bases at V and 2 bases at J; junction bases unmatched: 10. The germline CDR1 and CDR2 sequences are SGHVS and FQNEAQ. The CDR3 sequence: CASSGRGDAITDTQYF. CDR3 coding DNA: TGTGCCAGCAGCGGACGGGGGGACGCCATCACAGATACGCAGTATTTT.